The present entry profiles one TCR beta chain with its context. The junction departs from germline at one end; a sequencing error may be responsible. Sample-barcoded 5' priming and a J-beta primer mix drove a second PCR of 7 to 11 cycles. Via MiXCR, TCRdb re-called the 5' RACE reads, giving one row per CDR3 protein. This table holds around 1.7 million distinct CDR3 sequences, about 30% found once. The germline V gene has CDR1 MGHRA and CDR2 YSYEKL. The CDR3 runs to 17 residues. This specimen belongs to a study of blood T cells in healthy people across ages. The sequencing sample was made of blood. The chain couples TRBV4-1 to TRBJ2-5, with D perhaps matching TRBD2 (6 bases). The sequence was collected from a woman aged 25 to 39 in good health. CDR3 sequence reads: CACSLECHAGIQETQYF. The DNA for the CDR3 is TGCGCCTGCAGCCTAGAGTGCCATGCGGGGATCCAAGAGACCCAGTACTTC.